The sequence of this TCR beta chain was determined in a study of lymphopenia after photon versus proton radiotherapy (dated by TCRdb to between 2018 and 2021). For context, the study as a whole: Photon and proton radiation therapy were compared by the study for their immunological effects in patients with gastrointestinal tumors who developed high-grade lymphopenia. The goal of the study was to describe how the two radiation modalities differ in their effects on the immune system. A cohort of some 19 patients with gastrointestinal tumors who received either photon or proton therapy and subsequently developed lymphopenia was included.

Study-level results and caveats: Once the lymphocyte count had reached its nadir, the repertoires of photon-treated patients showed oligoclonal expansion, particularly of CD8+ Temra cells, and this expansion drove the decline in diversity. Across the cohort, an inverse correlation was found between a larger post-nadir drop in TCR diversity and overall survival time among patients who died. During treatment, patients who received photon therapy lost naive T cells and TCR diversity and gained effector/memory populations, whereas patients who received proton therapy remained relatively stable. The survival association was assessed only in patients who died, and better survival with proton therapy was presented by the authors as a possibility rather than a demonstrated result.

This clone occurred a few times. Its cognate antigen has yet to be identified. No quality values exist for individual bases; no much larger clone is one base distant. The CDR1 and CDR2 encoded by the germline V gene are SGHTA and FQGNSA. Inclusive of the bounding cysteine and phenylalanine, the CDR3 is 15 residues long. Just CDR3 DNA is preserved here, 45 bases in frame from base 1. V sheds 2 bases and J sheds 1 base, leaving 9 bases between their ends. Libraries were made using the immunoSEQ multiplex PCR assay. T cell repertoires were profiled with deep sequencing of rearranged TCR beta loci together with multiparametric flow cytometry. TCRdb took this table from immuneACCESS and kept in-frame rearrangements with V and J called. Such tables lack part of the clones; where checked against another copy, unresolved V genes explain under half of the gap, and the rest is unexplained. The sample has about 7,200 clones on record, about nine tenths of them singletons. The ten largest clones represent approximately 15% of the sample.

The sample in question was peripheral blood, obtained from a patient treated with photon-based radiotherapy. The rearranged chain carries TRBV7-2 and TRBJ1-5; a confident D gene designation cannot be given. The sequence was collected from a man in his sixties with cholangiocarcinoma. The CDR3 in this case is CASSLSPDSNQPQHF. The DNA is TGTGCCAGCAGCTTAAGTCCGGACAGCAATCAGCCCCAGCATTTT.